Below, 8 T cell receptor beta chains from the same sample are listed, as sequenced in a study of blood T cell repertoires in COVID-19 (TCRdb year 2020). The library was obtained by the immunoSEQ multiplex PCR assay. TCRdb mirrors the immuneACCESS table, restricted to in-frame sequences. Some clones are absent from its copies; in checked studies, under half trace to an unresolved V gene, and the reason for the others is unknown. For this sample the table gives about 260,000 clones, of which 75% to 90% were detected only once. The ten top clones hold over 8.5% of the sample. The source material was peripheral blood. These TCRs come from a human donor in a cohort sampled during active COVID-19.

The V call is TRBV25-1, the J call TRBJ1-2, with 7 bases identical to TRBD1. V lost 6 bases and J lost 3; bases outside the gene matches: 7. The CDR3 runs to 14 residues. Germline-derived CDR1 and CDR2 are MGHDK and SYGVNS. CDR3 in DNA: TGTGCCAGCAGGGAAGGGGGCGCGGACTATGGCTACACCTTC. It specifies CASREGGADYGYTF.

The CDR3 DNA reads as TGTGCCAGCAGCAAGAAGGAGACAGGGGGCGGCCCCTACGAGCAGTACTTC. Translation gives CASSKKETGGGPYEQYF. V usage is TRBV5-5 and J usage is TRBJ2-7; TRBD1 matches at 10 bases. The trim removed 4 bases at V and 2 bases at J, leaving 12 bases unmatched. Germline CDR1 and CDR2: SGHKS and YYEKEE (reference sequence). CDR3 size: 17 residues.

This clone was seen once. DNA of the CDR3: TGTGCCAGCAGTTTATCCACTTGGGACTATCAAGACAATGAGCAGTTCTTC. Encoded protein: CASSLSTWDYQDNEQFF. The rearrangement joins TRBV28 to TRBJ2-1; 7 bases are a match to TRBD2. In germline, CDR1 is MDHEN, CDR2 SYDVKM. The CDR3 loop spans 17 amino acids. V lost 1 base and J lost 5; bases outside the gene matches: 11.

This rearrangement joins TRBV28 to TRBJ2-7; 7 bases align to TRBD1. The CDR3 extends over 14 amino acids. J gave up 4 bases and V 4 bases, and 7 bases lay outside the gene matches. Looked up from germline, CDR1 is MDHEN and CDR2 is SYDVKM. CDR3 residues: CASSSGDRVYEQYF. CDR3 nucleotides: TGTGCCAGCAGTTCCGGCGACAGGGTGTACGAGCAGTACTTC.

This clone was observed once. The chain carries TRBV7-8 and TRBJ2-1; D gene ambiguous. The CDR3 consists of 16 residues. V lost 4 bases, J lost 0 bases, and 13 bases lay in between. Germline V lookup: CDR1 SGHVS, CDR2 FQNEAQ. The CDR3 spells CASSYRGVDSYNEQFF. The DNA of the CDR3 is TGTGCCAGCAGCTACCGAGGAGTAGACTCCTACAATGAGCAGTTCTTC. Variable domain in full (rest from reference TRBV7-8 and TRBJ2-1): GAGVSQSPRYKVAKRGQDVALRCDPISGHVSLFWYQQALGQGPEFLTYFQNEAQLDKSGLPSDRFFAERPEGSVSTLKIQRTQQEDSAVYLCASSYRGVDSYNEQFFGPGTRLTVL.

This clone showed up just once. The V gene is TRBV24-1, the J gene TRBJ2-1; TRBD2 matches at 11 bases. Germline-derived CDR1 and CDR2 are KGHDR and SFDVKD. Unmatched junction bases numbered 12, after V lost 7 bases and J lost 8 bases. The CDR3 consists of 16 residues. CDR3 sequence: CATRKVSGGAVDEQFF. The DNA of the CDR3 is TGTGCCACCAGAAAGGTTAGCGGGGGGGCGGTGGATGAGCAGTTCTTC.

The chain links TRBV10-3 to TRBJ2-1, with TRBD2 matching 8 bases. Germline CDR1 and CDR2: ENHRY and SYGVKD. With 10 bases clipped from V and 8 bases from J, the junction kept 13 bases outside the gene matches. The CDR3 extends over 14 amino acids. CDR3 in amino acids: CASNTAGVRDEQFF. CDR3 coding DNA: TGTGCCAGCAACACAGCGGGAGTCCGGGATGAGCAGTTCTTC.

This chain connects TRBV19 to TRBJ1-1; D may be TRBD1 (5 bases). The CDR3 contains 15 residues. Trimming shortened V by 5 bases and J by 1 base, and 14 bases separated the two germline ends. Looked up from germline, CDR1 is LNHDA and CDR2 is SQIVND (reference sequence). The CDR3 sequence is CASSSGEAGNTEAFF. DNA of the CDR3: TGTGCCAGTAGTTCGGGGGAGGCCGGGAACACTGAAGCTTTCTTT.